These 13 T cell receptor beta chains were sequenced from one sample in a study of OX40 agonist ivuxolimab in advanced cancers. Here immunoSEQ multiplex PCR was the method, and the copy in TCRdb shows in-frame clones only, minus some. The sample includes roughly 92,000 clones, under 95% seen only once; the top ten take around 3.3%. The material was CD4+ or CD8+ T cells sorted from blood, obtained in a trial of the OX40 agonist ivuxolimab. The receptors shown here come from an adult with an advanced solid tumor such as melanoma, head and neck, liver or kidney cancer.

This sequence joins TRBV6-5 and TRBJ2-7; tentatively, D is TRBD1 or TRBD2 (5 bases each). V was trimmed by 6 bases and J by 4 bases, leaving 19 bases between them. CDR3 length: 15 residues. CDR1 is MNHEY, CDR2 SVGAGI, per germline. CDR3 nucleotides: TGTGCCAGCAGACGGGGACCCGGGCTTGATTACGAGCAGTACTTC. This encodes CASRRGPGLDYEQYF.

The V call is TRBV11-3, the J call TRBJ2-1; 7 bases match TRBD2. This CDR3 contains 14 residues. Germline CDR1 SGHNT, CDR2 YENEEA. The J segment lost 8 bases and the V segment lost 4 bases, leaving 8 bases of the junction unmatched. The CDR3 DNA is TGTGCCAGCAGCTCTGGGGGGGGGTTTGATGAGCAGTTCTTC. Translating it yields CASSSGGGFDEQFF.

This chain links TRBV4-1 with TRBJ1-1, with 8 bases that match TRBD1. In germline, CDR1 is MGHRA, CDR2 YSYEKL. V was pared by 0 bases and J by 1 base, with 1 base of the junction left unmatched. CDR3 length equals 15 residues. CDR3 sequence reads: CASSQDGTGNTEAFF. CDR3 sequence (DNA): TGCGCCAGCAGCCAAGACGGGACAGGGAACACTGAAGCTTTCTTT.

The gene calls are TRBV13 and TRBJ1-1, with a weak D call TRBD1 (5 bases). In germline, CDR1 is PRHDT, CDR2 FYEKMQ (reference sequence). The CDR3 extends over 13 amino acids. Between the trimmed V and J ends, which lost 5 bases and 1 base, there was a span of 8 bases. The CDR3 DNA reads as TGTGCCAGCAGCGAGGGGAGGAACACTGAAGCTTTCTTT. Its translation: CASSEGRNTEAFF.

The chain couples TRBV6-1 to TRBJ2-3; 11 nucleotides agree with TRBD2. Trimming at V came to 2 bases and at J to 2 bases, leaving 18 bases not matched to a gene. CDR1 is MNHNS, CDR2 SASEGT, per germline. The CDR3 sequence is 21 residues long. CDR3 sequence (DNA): TGTGCCAGCAGTGAAATAGGGGGGACTAGCGGACCCTTTTTAAACACAGATACGCAGTATTTT. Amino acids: CASSEIGGTSGPFLNTDTQYF.

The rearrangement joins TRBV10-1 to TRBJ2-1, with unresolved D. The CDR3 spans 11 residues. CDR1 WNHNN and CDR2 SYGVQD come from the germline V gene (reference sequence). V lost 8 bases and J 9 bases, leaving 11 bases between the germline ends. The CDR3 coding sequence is TGCGCCAGCTCAAACCTGGGTGAGCAGTTCTTC. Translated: CASSNLGEQFF.

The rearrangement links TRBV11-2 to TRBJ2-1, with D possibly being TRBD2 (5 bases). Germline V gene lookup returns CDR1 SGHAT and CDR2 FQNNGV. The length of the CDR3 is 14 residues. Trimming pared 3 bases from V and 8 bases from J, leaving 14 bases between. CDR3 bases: TGTGCCAGCAGCTTGGAGGAAGTCCTCGATGAGCAGTTCTTC. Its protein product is CASSLEEVLDEQFF.

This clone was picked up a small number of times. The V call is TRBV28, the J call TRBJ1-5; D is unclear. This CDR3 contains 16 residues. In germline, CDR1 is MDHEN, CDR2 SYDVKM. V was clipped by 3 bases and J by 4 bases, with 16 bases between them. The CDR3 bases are TGTGCCAGCAGTTTTGGTCCGGGGAGATCAAATCAGCCCCAGCATTTT. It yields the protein CASSFGPGRSNQPQHF.

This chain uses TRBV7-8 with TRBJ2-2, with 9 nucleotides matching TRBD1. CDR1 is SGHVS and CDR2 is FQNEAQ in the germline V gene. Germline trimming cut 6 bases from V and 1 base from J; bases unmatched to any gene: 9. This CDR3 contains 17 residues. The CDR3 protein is CASRGTRGQGNTGELFF. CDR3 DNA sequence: TGTGCCAGCAGAGGGACCCGGGGACAGGGGAACACCGGGGAGCTGTTTTTT. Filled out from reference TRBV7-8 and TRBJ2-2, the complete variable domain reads GAGVSQSPRYKVAKRGQDVALRCDPISGHVSLFWYQQALGQGPEFLTYFQNEAQLDKSGLPSDRFFAERPEGSVSTLKIQRTQQEDSAVYLCASRGTRGQGNTGELFFGEGSRLTVL.

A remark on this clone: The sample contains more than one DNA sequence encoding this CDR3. For the CDR3, the DNA is TGTGCCAGCAGCTTTGCAGGATACGAGCAGTACTTC. Its protein product is CASSFAGYEQYF. The gene calls are TRBV5-4 and TRBJ2-7; no clear D. CDR3 size: 12 residues. Trimming cost V 2 bases and J 4 bases, with 7 bases left between them. CDR1 and CDR2 from the germline V gene are SGHNT and YYREEE (reference sequence).

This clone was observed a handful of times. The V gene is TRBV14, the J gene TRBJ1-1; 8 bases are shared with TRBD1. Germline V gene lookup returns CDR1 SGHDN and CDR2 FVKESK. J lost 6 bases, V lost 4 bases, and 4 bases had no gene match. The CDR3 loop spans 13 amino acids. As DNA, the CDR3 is TGTGCCAGCAGCCCCGACAGGGGACCTGAAGCTTTCTTT. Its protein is CASSPDRGPEAFF.

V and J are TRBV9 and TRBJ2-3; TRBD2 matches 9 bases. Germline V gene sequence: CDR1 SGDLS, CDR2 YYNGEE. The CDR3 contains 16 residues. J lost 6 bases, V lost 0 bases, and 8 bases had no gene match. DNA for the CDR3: TGTGCCAGCAGCGTAGGTGGCGGGGGGGCATCCGATACGCAGTATTTT. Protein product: CASSVGGGGASDTQYF.

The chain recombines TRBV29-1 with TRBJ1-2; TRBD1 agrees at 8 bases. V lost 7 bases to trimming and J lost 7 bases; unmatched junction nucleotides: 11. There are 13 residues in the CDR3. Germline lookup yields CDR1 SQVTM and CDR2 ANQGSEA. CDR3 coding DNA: TGCAGCGCCTCAGGGGGCGCCGGGGGTGGCTACACCTTC. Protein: CSASGGAGGGYTF.